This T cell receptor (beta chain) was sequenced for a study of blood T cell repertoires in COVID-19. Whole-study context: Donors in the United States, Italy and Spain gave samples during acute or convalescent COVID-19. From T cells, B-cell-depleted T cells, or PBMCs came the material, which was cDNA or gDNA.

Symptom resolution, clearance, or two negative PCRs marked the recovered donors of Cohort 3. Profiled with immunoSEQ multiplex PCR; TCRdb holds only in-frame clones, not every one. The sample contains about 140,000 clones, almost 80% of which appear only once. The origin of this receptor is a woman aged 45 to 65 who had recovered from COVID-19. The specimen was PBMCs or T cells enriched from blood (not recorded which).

The CDR3 DNA reads TGCAGTGCTAGTGATACGGTGAACACTGAAGCTTTCTTT. Its protein product is CSASDTVNTEAFF. This chain joins TRBV20-1 and TRBJ1-1; D unresolved. The length of the CDR3 is 13 residues. V dropped 3 bases and J dropped 0 bases, with 8 bases sitting between them. CDR1 DFQATT and CDR2 SNEGSKA come from the germline V gene (reference sequence).